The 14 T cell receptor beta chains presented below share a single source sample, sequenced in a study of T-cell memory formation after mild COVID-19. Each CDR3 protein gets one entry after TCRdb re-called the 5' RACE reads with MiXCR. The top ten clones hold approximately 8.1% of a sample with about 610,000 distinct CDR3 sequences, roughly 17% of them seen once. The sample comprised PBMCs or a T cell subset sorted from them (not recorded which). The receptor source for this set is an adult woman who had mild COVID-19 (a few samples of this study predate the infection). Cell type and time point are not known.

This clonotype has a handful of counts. The CDR3 here is CASSQAGTRGTGELFF. As DNA, the CDR3 is TGCGCCAGCAGCCAGGCCGGGACTAGAGGTACCGGGGAGCTGTTTTTT. J is TRBJ2-2 and V is TRBV4-1; 8 bases agree with TRBD2. Germline-derived CDR1 and CDR2 are MGHRA and YSYEKL. The CDR3 length is 16 residues. V lost 3 bases to trimming and J lost 5 bases; unmatched junction nucleotides: 8.

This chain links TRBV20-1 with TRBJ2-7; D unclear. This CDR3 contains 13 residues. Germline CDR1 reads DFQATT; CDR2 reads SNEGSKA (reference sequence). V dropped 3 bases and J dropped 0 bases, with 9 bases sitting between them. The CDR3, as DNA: TGCAGTGCTAGGACGGAAAGCTCCTACGAGCAGTACTTC. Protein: CSARTESSYEQYF.

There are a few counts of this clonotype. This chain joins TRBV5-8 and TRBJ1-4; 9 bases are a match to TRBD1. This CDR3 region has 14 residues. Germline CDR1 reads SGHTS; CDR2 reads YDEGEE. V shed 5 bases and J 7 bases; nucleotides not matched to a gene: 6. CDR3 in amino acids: CASSVQGAGEKLFF. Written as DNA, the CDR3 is TGTGCCAGCAGTGTACAGGGGGCGGGTGAAAAACTGTTTTTT.

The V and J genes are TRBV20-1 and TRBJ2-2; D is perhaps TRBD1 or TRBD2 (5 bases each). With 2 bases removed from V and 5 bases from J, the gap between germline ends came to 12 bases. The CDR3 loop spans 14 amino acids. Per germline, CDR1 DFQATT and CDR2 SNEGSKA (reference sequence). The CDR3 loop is CSARYLGETGELFF. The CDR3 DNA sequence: TGCAGTGCTAGATATCTGGGGGAAACCGGGGAGCTGTTTTTT.

DNA of the CDR3: TGTGCCAGCAGCCGAGGACTTCAACAATACAATGAGCAGTTCTTC. Translating it yields CASSRGLQQYNEQFF. This chain joins TRBV7-9 and TRBJ2-1; possible D gene TRBD2, 5 bases. From germline, CDR1 is SEHNR and CDR2 FQNEAQ (reference sequence). V was clipped by 5 bases and J by 4 bases, with 15 bases between them. This CDR3 comprises 15 residues.

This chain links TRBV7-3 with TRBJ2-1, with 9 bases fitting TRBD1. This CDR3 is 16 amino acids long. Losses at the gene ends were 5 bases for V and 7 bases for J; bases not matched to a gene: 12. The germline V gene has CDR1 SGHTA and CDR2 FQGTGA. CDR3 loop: CASSPRGTGTRNEQFF. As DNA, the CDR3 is TGTGCCAGCAGCCCCAGGGGGACAGGGACAAGGAATGAGCAGTTCTTC.

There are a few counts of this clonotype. CDR3 sequence reads: CASSFGATYEQYF. DNA of the CDR3: TGTGCCAGCAGTTTCGGGGCCACATACGAGCAGTACTTC. The chain recombines TRBV12-3 or TRBV12-4 with TRBJ2-7; D may correspond to TRBD1 or TRBD2 (5 bases each). The CDR3 totals 13 residues. Trimming stripped 3 bases from V and 4 bases from J, with 10 bases between.

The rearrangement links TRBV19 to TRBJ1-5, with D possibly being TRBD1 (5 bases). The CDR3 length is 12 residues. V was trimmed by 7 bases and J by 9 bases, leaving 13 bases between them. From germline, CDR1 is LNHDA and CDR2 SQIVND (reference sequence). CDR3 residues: CASTAGSRPQHF. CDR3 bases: TGTGCCAGTACGGCAGGGTCGAGGCCCCAGCATTTT.

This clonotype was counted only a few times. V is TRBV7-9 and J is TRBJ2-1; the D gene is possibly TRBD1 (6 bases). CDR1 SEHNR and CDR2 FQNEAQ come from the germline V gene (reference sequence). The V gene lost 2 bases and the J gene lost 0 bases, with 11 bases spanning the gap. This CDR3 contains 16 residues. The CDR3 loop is CASSLPDRSSYNEQFF. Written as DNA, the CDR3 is TGTGCCAGCAGCTTACCCGACAGGAGCTCCTACAATGAGCAGTTCTTC. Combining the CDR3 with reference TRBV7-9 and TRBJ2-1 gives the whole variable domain DTGVSQNPRHKITKRGQNVTFRCDPISEHNRLYWYRQTLGQGPEFLTYFQNEAQLEKSRLLSDRFSAERPKGSFSTLEIQRTEQGDSAMYLCASSLPDRSSYNEQFFGPGTRLTVL.

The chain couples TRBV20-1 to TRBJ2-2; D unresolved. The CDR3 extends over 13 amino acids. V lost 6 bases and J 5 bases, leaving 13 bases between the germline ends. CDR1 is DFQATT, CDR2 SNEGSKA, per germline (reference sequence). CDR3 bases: TGCAGTGCAGAAATTACTCAAACCGGGGAGCTGTTTTTT. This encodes CSAEITQTGELFF.

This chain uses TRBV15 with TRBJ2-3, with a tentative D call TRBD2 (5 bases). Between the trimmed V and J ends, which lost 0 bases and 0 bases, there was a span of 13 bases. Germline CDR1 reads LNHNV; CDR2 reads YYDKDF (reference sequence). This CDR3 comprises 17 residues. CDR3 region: CATSRDRGWTSTDTQYF. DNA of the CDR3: TGTGCCACCAGCAGAGACCGGGGTTGGACTAGCACAGATACGCAGTATTTT.

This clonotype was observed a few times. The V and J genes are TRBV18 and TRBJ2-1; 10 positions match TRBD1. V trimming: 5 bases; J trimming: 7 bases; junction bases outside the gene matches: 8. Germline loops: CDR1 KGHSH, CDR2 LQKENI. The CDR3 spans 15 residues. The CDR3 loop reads CASSRDRGPGNEQFF. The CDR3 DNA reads TGTGCCAGCTCAAGGGACAGGGGACCGGGGAATGAGCAGTTCTTC.

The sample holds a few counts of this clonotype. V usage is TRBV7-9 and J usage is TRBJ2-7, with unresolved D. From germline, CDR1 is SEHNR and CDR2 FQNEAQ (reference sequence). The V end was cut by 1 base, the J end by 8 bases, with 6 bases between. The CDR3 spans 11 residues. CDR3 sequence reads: CASSLVEKQYF. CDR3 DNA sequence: TGTGCCAGCAGCTTAGTCGAGAAGCAGTACTTC.

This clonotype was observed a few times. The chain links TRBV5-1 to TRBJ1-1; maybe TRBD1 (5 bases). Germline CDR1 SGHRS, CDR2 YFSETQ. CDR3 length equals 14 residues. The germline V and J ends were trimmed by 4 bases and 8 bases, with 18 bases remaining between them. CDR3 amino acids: CASSNAHPEGEAFF. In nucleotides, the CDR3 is TGCGCCAGCAGCAACGCACACCCAGAGGGGGAAGCTTTCTTT.